This T cell receptor (beta chain) was obtained from a study of cytomegalovirus exposure and HLA in healthy donors. Study outcomes and limitations: Prior analysis indicated that the majority of TCR beta V segments exhibited productivity approximately 87% or approximately 30% of the time.

Notes on this clone: Its antigen is not known.

PCR was performed using 60 Vbeta and 13 Jbeta primers. Sequencing used immunoSEQ multiplex PCR; TCRdb keeps in-frame clones, though not all of them. The table records approximately 91,000 clones, around 67% of them present only once. Per germline, CDR1 LNHDA and CDR2 SQIVND (reference sequence). Trimming took off 0 bases at V and 0 bases at J, with 18 bases between the two ends. The CDR3 consists of 19 residues. The rearrangement links TRBV19 to TRBJ1-3; no definite D call. The TCR was taken from a human donor in good health. What was sequenced was PBMCs. CDR3 in amino acids: CASSIDPGFGLSSGNTIYF. The CDR3 DNA reads TGTGCCAGTAGTATAGATCCGGGGTTCGGACTTAGCTCTGGAAACACCATATATTTT. Based on the CDR3 plus reference TRBV19 and TRBJ1-3, the full variable domain is DGGITQSPKYLFRKEGQNVTLSCEQNLNHDAMYWYRQDPGQGLRLIYYSQIVNDFQKGDIAEGYSVSREKKESFPLTVTSAQKNPTAFYLCASSIDPGFGLSSGNTIYFGEGSWLTVV.